This TCR beta chain appears in the sequencing data of a study of CD8 T cells in ankylosing spondylitis. Trimming took 8 bases from V and 5 from J; bases not matched to a gene: 8. The CDR3 spans 14 residues. Germline CDR1 is WSHSY and CDR2 is SAAADI. Each CDR3 protein is one row after TCRdb ran MiXCR on the 5' RACE reads. The sample consists of 340,000 or so distinct CDR3 sequences, about 15% of them appearing once. This receptor was identified in a male donor with ankylosing spondylitis or in good health (not recorded which). The rearrangement joins TRBV10-2 to TRBJ2-1, with 8 bases that match TRBD2. Sequenced: blood, either unsorted or a sorted T cell fraction (not recorded which). In DNA form, the CDR3 reads TGCGCCAGCGGGAGGGGACTAGTCAACAATGAGCAGTTCTTC. Translated: CASGRGLVNNEQFF.